Included here is one T cell receptor (beta chain) sequence, with context. This clone has just a few counts. Its recognized antigen is unknown. No base quality information exists; no much larger clone differs at one position. Collaborating institutions collected whole blood in K2EDTA tubes following their own protocols. For TCRbeta analysis, collaborators shipped samples as frozen whole blood, isolated PBMCs, or DNA extracted from either of those sample types. This record comes from a study of blood T cell repertoires in COVID-19 (dated by TCRdb to about 2020). With regard to the full study: Samples from collaborators originated in the United States, Italy and Spain and spanned both the acute and convalescent phases of COVID-19. The material from the prospective study consisted of cDNA or gDNA derived from T cells, B-cell-depleted T cells, or PBMCs. Deeply sampled blood TCRbeta repertoires from subjects exposed to, actively infected with, or recovered from COVID-19 were included in the dataset. The repertoires were made available in a free public database intended to serve as a resource for research on the immune response to SARS-CoV-2. The samples were drawn from two sources: the first 160 participants of the ongoing ImmuneRACE study, and about 1,300 subjects contributed by 6 global collaborators. A de-identified subject ID, COVID-19 status, age in years and sex were almost always included in the sample metadata. Where available, HLA class I and class II types were obtained from metadata supplied by the sample provider rather than from assay-based typing. The research as a whole found: The quantity of clinical and demographic metadata differed by source and by participant and was supplied without curation.

TCRbeta CDR3 regions were amplified from genomic DNA by means of the immunoSEQ Assay, a bias-controlled multiplex PCR. From the authors' description of their analysis: The number of nucleated cells in each sample was estimated from the amplification of reference gene primers within the assay. To quantify the absolute abundance of each unique TCRbeta CDR3 rearrangement, sequence reads were collapsed and filtered. For each sample, productive Simpson clonality was calculated as the square root of Simpson's diversity index over productive rearrangements. Held by TCRdb, this immuneACCESS table contains in-frame sequences only and omits some clones. Under half of the omission traces to an unresolved V gene where checked; the cause of the rest is unknown. That table furnishes V, J and clone size, whereas the DNA furnished D and trimming. The sample table lists some 160,000 clones, about 77% of them with a count of one. The ten largest make up more than 11% of the sample.

The sample was peripheral blood. This clonotype was obtained from a woman older than 75 with acute or convalescent COVID-19.

The base sequence is TGTGCCAGCAGTTACTCTAGCGGGGGAGGGGAGACCCAGTACTTC. Its protein product is CASSYSSGGGETQYF. This sequence uses TRBV6-5 and TRBJ2-5; 9 bases in between match TRBD2. From the cysteine through the phenylalanine, the CDR3 covers 15 amino acids. Just CDR3 DNA is preserved here, 45 bases in frame from base 1. The germline V gene yields MNHEY for CDR1 and SVGAGI for CDR2. After removal of 0 bases from V and 5 bases from J, the junction retains 4 bases not matched to a gene.